These 25 T cell receptor beta chains were all obtained from the same sample, sequenced in a study of shared clonotypes between healthy human individuals. The data were produced by immunoSEQ multiplex PCR, yet TCRdb's version contains in-frame clones alone and is incomplete. The table records under 2,500,000 clones, 90% to 96% of them present only once. Sequenced input: naive CD4+ T cells sorted from blood. Subset meaning: CD45RA+ positively selected. The receptors here all came from a young man in good health.

The rearrangement links TRBV18 to TRBJ2-7, with 7 bases fitting TRBD1. Trimming removed 4 bases from V and 2 bases from J; junction bases left unmatched: 5. The CDR3 spans 14 residues. Germline loops: CDR1 KGHSH, CDR2 LQKENI. Here the CDR3 reads CASSQGQAPYEQYF. The DNA of the CDR3 is TGTGCCAGCTCACAAGGACAGGCACCCTACGAGCAGTACTTC.

V usage is TRBV28 and J usage is TRBJ2-7, with D perhaps matching TRBD1 (6 bases). The CDR3 runs to 15 residues. Per germline, CDR1 MDHEN and CDR2 SYDVKM. Trimming shortened V by 6 bases and J by 2 bases, and 17 bases separated the two germline ends. The CDR3: CASSQGTVSAYEQYF. The CDR3 region has the DNA TGTGCCAGCAGCCAGGGGACGGTCTCGGCCTACGAGCAGTACTTC.

The V gene is TRBV5-1, the J gene TRBJ1-1, with TRBD1 matching over 9 bases. Germline V gene lookup returns CDR1 SGHRS and CDR2 YFSETQ. The CDR3 totals 13 residues. J was trimmed by 7 bases and V by 3 bases; bases with no gene match: 4. The CDR3 nucleotides read TGCGCCAGCAGCTCGGGACAGGGCTTTGAAGCTTTCTTT. This encodes CASSSGQGFEAFF. The full variable domain, with the rest looked up from reference TRBV5-1 and TRBJ1-1, is KAGVTQTPRYLIKTRGQQVTLSCSPISGHRSVSWYQQTPGQGLQFLFEYFSETQRNKGNFPGRFSGRQFSNSRSEMNVSTLELGDSALYLCASSSGQGFEAFFGQGTRLTVV.

This chain uses TRBV15 with TRBJ2-7; D tentatively reads TRBD1 or TRBD2 (7 bases each). V was pared by 5 bases and J by 6 bases, with 14 bases between. The germline gives CDR1 LNHNV, CDR2 YYDKDF (reference sequence). This CDR3 spans 13 amino acids. CDR3 nucleotide sequence: TGTGCCACCAGCGGGAGGGGGCCCGTCGAGCAGTACTTC. This gives the protein CATSGRGPVEQYF.

The chain joins TRBV10-1 to TRBJ1-5; D is perhaps TRBD1 (6 bases). CDR1 is WNHNN, CDR2 SYGVQD, per germline (reference sequence). Trimming removed 0 bases from V and 2 bases from J, with 26 bases in between. The CDR3 covers 21 residues. DNA for the CDR3: TGCGCCAGCAGTGAGTCGATAATTTTTAAGGGGGGCGCCCAGGGCAATCAGCCCCAGCATTTT. Translating gives CASSESIIFKGGAQGNQPQHF.

The rearrangement joins TRBV2 to TRBJ2-3; a possible D gene is TRBD2 (6 bases). The CDR3 has 15 residues. Trimming left V 2 bases short and J 6 bases short, with 15 bases between. CDR1 SNHLY and CDR2 FYNNEI come from the germline V gene. In DNA form, the CDR3 reads TGTGCCAGCAGTGAAAGGGGCCGGGCGGGGGATACGCAGTATTTT. Translated, it gives CASSERGRAGDTQYF.

V gene TRBV29-1 combines with J gene TRBJ2-3; D may be TRBD2 (6 bases). Germline V CDR1 and CDR2: SQVTM, ANQGSEA. This CDR3 has 13 amino acids. The CDR3 sequence: CSYAGTIPDTQYF. The CDR3 region has the DNA TGCAGTTACGCGGGAACGATTCCAGATACGCAGTATTTT.

The genes are TRBV18 and TRBJ1-1; D unclear. The CDR3 sequence is 15 residues long. V gave up 2 bases and J gave up 3 bases, with 13 bases separating them. Germline CDR1 is KGHSH and CDR2 is LQKENI. The CDR3 coding sequence is TGTGCCAGCTCACCAACTAGAGGTACGGACACTGAAGCTTTCTTT. Translating gives CASSPTRGTDTEAFF.

The chain employs TRBV28 and TRBJ1-1, with D perhaps matching TRBD1 (5 bases). Germline CDR1 MDHEN, CDR2 SYDVKM. The CDR3 has 15 amino acids. Deletions cut 5 bases from V and 4 bases from J, with 17 bases between. The CDR3 here is CASSPSRGGATEAFF. For the CDR3, the DNA is TGTGCCAGCAGTCCCTCTCGAGGAGGGGCCACTGAAGCTTTCTTT.

V usage is TRBV7-8 and J usage is TRBJ2-7; TRBD2 matches at 14 bases. Germline lookup yields CDR1 SGHVS and CDR2 FQNEAQ. There are 17 residues in the CDR3. V shed 5 bases, J shed 3 bases, and the junction held 9 bases outside the gene matches. CDR3 sequence reads: CASSPMTSGGDNYEQYF. The CDR3 nucleotides read TGTGCCAGCAGCCCAATGACTAGCGGGGGGGATAACTACGAGCAGTACTTC.

This clone was observed a single time. The chain combines TRBV5-1 with TRBJ2-1; 10 positions match TRBD2. The CDR3 spans 15 residues. Germline V lookup: CDR1 SGHRS, CDR2 YFSETQ. V dropped 0 bases and J dropped 6; count of bases not matched to a gene: 3. DNA of the CDR3: TGCGCCAGCAGCTTGGCTAGCGGGGGCTTCAATGAGCAGTTCTTC. Translation gives CASSLASGGFNEQFF. The whole variable domain, remainder taken from reference TRBV5-1 and TRBJ2-1, is KAGVTQTPRYLIKTRGQQVTLSCSPISGHRSVSWYQQTPGQGLQFLFEYFSETQRNKGNFPGRFSGRQFSNSRSEMNVSTLELGDSALYLCASSLASGGFNEQFFGPGTRLTVL.

The chain couples TRBV13 to TRBJ2-1; D tentatively reads TRBD1 or TRBD2 (5 bases each). Trimming shortened V by 5 bases and J by 6 bases, and 20 bases separated the two germline ends. Germline loops: CDR1 PRHDT, CDR2 FYEKMQ (reference sequence). This CDR3 has 16 residues. In DNA, the CDR3 is TGTGCCAGCAGCCCCCTCTGGGCCCCGGGACGCAATGAGCAGTTCTTC. This codes for CASSPLWAPGRNEQFF. The entire variable domain, with the rest obtained from reference TRBV13 and TRBJ2-1, is as follows: AAGVIQSPRHLIKEKRETATLKCYPIPRHDTVYWYQQGPGQDPQFLISFYEKMQSDKGSIPDRFSAQQFSDYHSELNMSSLELGDSALYFCASSPLWAPGRNEQFFGPGTRLTVL.

The chain employs TRBV19 and TRBJ2-5, with D tentatively TRBD1 (6 bases). The CDR3 is made up of 12 amino acids. The germline gives CDR1 LNHDA, CDR2 SQIVND (reference sequence). Trimming removed 6 bases at V and 6 bases at J, with 11 bases between. CDR3 DNA: TGTGCCAGTAGCCCCCAGGGGAAGACCCAGTACTTC. Its protein product is CASSPQGKTQYF.

This clone appeared once. The rearrangement joins TRBV9 to TRBJ2-7, with no clear D. The CDR3 length is 16 residues. V was cut by 0 bases and J by 2 bases, with 15 bases left in between. Germline V CDR1 and CDR2: SGDLS, YYNGEE. The CDR3 loop is CASSVGFSGPTYEQYF. The CDR3 DNA is TGTGCCAGCAGCGTAGGGTTTTCAGGACCGACCTACGAGCAGTACTTC.

The rearrangement joins TRBV27 to TRBJ1-5; unclear D gene. The CDR3 is 12 residues long. The V gene lost 3 bases and the J gene lost 7 bases, with 7 bases spanning the gap. Germline V lookup: CDR1 MNHEY, CDR2 SMNVEV (reference sequence). CDR3 in DNA: TGTGCCAGCAGTTTGAAGGGACAGCCCCAGCATTTT. This translates into CASSLKGQPQHF.

J is TRBJ2-1 and V is TRBV7-9, with 10 bases matching TRBD1. The CDR3 sequence is 17 residues long. CDR1 is SEHNR, CDR2 FQNEAQ, per germline (reference sequence). Losses at the gene ends were 2 bases for V and 8 bases for J; bases not matched to a gene: 12. CDR3 residues: CASSLRPGTGERDEQFF. The CDR3 coding sequence is TGTGCCAGCAGCTTAAGGCCCGGGACAGGGGAGAGGGATGAGCAGTTCTTC.

In the case of this clone: This sample also contains other DNA sequences that code for the same CDR3. The chain recombines TRBV2 with TRBJ2-3; 9 positions agree with TRBD2. Germline lookup yields CDR1 SNHLY and CDR2 FYNNEI. J gave up 3 bases and V 6 bases, and 7 bases lay outside the gene matches. The CDR3 covers 15 residues. In DNA, the CDR3 is TGTGCCAGCAGACCGGGACTAGCTGGTACAGATACGCAGTATTTT. Residues: CASRPGLAGTDTQYF.

This sequence joins TRBV9 and TRBJ1-1, with D perhaps matching TRBD1 (6 bases). Germline CDR1 is SGDLS and CDR2 is YYNGEE. The ends were cut back, 0 bases at V and 4 bases at J, with 10 bases in the middle. This CDR3 is built from 14 residues. The CDR3 nucleotides read TGTGCCAGCAGCGTAGATTCAGGGGTCACTGAAGCTTTCTTT. Translation: CASSVDSGVTEAFF.

For the CDR3, the DNA is TGCGCCAGCAGTCCCGAACGTAGCTATTACGAGCAGTACTTC. Translation gives CASSPERSYYEQYF. The chain has TRBV5-1 and TRBJ2-7; D gene ambiguous. Germline CDR1 SGHRS, CDR2 YFSETQ. V was cut by 5 bases and J by 4 bases, with 16 bases left in between. The CDR3 totals 14 residues.

A note on this clone: Other nucleotide sequences from this sample produce the same CDR3. The chain has TRBV28 and TRBJ2-7; TRBD1 is a possible D gene (5 bases). Trimming stripped 5 bases from V and 3 bases from J, with 8 bases between. CDR1 and CDR2 from the germline V gene are MDHEN and SYDVKM. This CDR3 contains 12 residues. The chain's CDR3 is CASSLQDYEQYF. CDR3 in DNA: TGTGCCAGCAGTCTACAGGACTACGAGCAGTACTTC.

The chain has TRBV6-5 and TRBJ1-3; 8 nucleotides agree with TRBD1. Germline CDR1 is MNHEY and CDR2 is SVGAGI. This CDR3 has 14 residues. Trimming removed 4 bases from V and 2 bases from J; junction bases left unmatched: 1. This CDR3 is CASSSGGTGNTIYF. The DNA for the CDR3 is TGTGCCAGCAGTTCAGGGGGCACTGGAAACACCATATATTTT.

This clone occurred once. The chain joins TRBV5-5 to TRBJ1-2, with D unresolved. Per the germline V gene, CDR1 is SGHKS and CDR2 is YYEKEE (reference sequence). With 1 base removed from V and 2 bases from J, the gap between germline ends came to 9 bases. The CDR3 length is 14 residues. The CDR3 DNA is TGTGCCAGCAGCTTGTCGCCAGGCAACTATGGCTACACCTTC. This encodes CASSLSPGNYGYTF.

The rearrangement joins TRBV7-2 to TRBJ1-4; TRBD1 matches at 8 bases. The CDR3 totals 11 residues. Germline CDR1 SGHTA, CDR2 FQGNSA. Trimming at V came to 3 bases and at J to 14 bases, leaving 2 bases not matched to a gene. The DNA for the CDR3 is TGTGCCAGCAGCTTGACAGGGGTCCTGTTTTTT. This encodes CASSLTGVLFF.

The rearrangement links TRBV29-1 to TRBJ2-2; no firm D call. V dropped 6 bases and J dropped 2 bases, with 4 bases sitting between them. Germline values: CDR1 SQVTM, CDR2 ANQGSEA. CDR3 size: 11 residues. The CDR3 loop reads CSVFNTGELFF. Here the CDR3 DNA reads TGCAGCGTCTTTAACACCGGGGAGCTGTTTTTT.

About this clone itself: At the DNA level, this CDR3 is encoded by other sequences in the same sample as well. This rearrangement joins TRBV10-3 to TRBJ2-3; D remains ambiguous. Germline V gene data show CDR1 as ENHRY and CDR2 as SYGVKD. The CDR3 runs to 12 residues. V was cut by 8 bases and J by 1 base, with 7 bases left in between. The CDR3 protein is CAISPGTDTQYF. In nucleotides, the CDR3 is TGTGCCATCTCCCCAGGCACAGATACGCAGTATTTT.